The 5 T cell receptor beta chains below all came from one sample that was sequenced in a study of T cell changes during pregnancy in multiple sclerosis. Assay: immunoSEQ multiplex PCR; the TCRdb copy retains only in-frame clones and omits some. The table includes 78,000 or so clones, approximately 90% detected once. This material consisted of peripheral blood, taken before pregnancy. The origin of the receptors is a female donor with multiple sclerosis, enrolled in a pregnancy study.

The chain couples TRBV13 to TRBJ2-1, with 15 bases identical to TRBD2. Germline-derived CDR1 and CDR2 are PRHDT and FYEKMQ (reference sequence). The CDR3 has 20 amino acids. Trimming removed 5 bases from V and 3 bases from J; junction bases left unmatched: 14. The CDR3 region is CASSQLLPGLAGGVYNEQFF. CDR3 nucleotide sequence: TGTGCCAGCAGCCAACTCCTTCCGGGACTAGCGGGAGGAGTCTACAATGAGCAGTTCTTC.

The rearrangement links TRBV14 to TRBJ1-4, with D possibly matching TRBD1 (6 bases). CDR3 length equals 17 residues. The germline gives CDR1 SGHDN, CDR2 FVKESK. Trimming removed 5 bases at V and 10 bases at J, with 26 bases between. The CDR3 sequence is CASSKNSVQGRLGKLFF. CDR3 bases: TGTGCCAGCAGCAAGAACTCCGTCCAGGGGCGCTTGGGAAAACTGTTTTTT.

V usage is TRBV7-2 and J usage is TRBJ2-2; TRBD2 agrees at 8 bases. Germline assignment: CDR1 SGHTA and CDR2 FQGNSA. The CDR3 loop spans 17 amino acids. Trimming took 1 base from V and 2 from J; bases not matched to a gene: 6. The CDR3: CASSLVAGILNTGELFF. The CDR3 DNA reads TGTGCCAGCAGCTTAGTAGCGGGAATTTTAAACACCGGGGAGCTGTTTTTT.

This chain connects TRBV15 to TRBJ2-7; a possible D gene is TRBD1 (5 bases). The CDR3 extends over 16 amino acids. Germline V gene data show CDR1 as LNHNV and CDR2 as YYDKDF (reference sequence). V lost 0 bases to trimming and J lost 0 bases, with 12 bases between them. The DNA of the CDR3 is TGTGCCACCAGCAGAGAGGCGACAGTTCTCTCCTACGAGCAGTACTTC. Protein: CATSREATVLSYEQYF.

This clone was seen just once. The chain uses TRBV30 and TRBJ2-7; the D gene is possibly TRBD2 (6 bases). This CDR3 comprises 11 residues. Germline CDR1 is GTSNPN and CDR2 is SVGIG (reference sequence). V dropped 1 base and J dropped 5 bases, with 6 bases sitting between them. The CDR3 region is CAWSGTNEQYF. The CDR3 region has the DNA TGTGCCTGGAGTGGGACTAACGAGCAGTACTTC.